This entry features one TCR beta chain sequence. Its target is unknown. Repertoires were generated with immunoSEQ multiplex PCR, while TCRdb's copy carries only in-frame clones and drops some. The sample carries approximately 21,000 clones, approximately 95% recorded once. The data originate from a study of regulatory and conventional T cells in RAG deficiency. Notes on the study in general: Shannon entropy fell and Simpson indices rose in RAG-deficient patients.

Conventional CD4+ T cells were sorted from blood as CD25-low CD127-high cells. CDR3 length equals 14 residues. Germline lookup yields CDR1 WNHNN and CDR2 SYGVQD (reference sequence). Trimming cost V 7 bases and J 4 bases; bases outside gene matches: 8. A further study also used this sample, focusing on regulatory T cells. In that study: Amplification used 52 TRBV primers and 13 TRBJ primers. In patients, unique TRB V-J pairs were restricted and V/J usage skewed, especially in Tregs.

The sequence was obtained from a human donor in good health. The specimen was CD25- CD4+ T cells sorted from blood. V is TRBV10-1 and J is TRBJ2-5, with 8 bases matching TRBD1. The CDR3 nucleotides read TGCGCCAGCATTGGGGACAGGAAATCAGAGACCCAGTACTTC. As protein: CASIGDRKSETQYF.